A single sample is the source of the 8 T cell receptor beta chains below, sequenced in a study of T cells after posttransplantation cyclophosphamide. The table came from immunoSEQ multiplex PCR; TCRdb's copy has only in-frame clones and leaves some out. This table has under 40,000 clones, about 91% appearing once. The naive gate required viable CD3+CD4+ or CD3+CD8+ cells with CCR7+CD45RA+CD45RO-CD95-CD27+CD28+ phenotype. Sequencing used naive CD4+ T cells sorted from blood. All receptors come from a man younger than 40 in good health and a related stem cell transplant donor.

V usage is TRBV5-1 and J usage is TRBJ2-3, with TRBD1 as a possible D gene (5 bases). This CDR3 is built from 15 residues. Germline values: CDR1 SGHRS, CDR2 YFSETQ. Trimming left V 3 bases short and J 2 bases short, with 13 bases between. Written as DNA, the CDR3 is TGCGCCAGCAGCTCTTCAGGGATACTCACAGATACGCAGTATTTT. Translating it yields CASSSSGILTDTQYF.

This clone has only a few counts. The chain joins TRBV10-3 to TRBJ1-5; tentative D call: TRBD1 (6 bases). The CDR3 has 13 amino acids. The ends were cut back, 1 base at V and 7 bases at J, with 8 bases in the middle. The germline gives CDR1 ENHRY, CDR2 SYGVKD. The CDR3 is CAISEYRAQPQHF. The CDR3 nucleotides read TGTGCCATCAGTGAGTACAGGGCCCAGCCCCAGCATTTT.

The CDR3 here is CASSLWTGLSTEAFF. The CDR3 DNA follows: TGCGCCAGCAGCTTGTGGACAGGGTTAAGCACTGAAGCTTTCTTT. V is TRBV5-1 and J is TRBJ1-1, with 8 bases lining up with TRBD1. The CDR3 is made up of 15 amino acids. J lost 4 bases, V lost 1 base, and 6 bases had no gene match. Germline CDR1 and CDR2: SGHRS and YFSETQ.

This clone was observed a few times. This sequence joins TRBV6-6 and TRBJ1-3, with TRBD1 identical over 7 bases. The ends lost 5 bases at V and 6 bases at J; junction bases unmatched: 7. Per germline, CDR1 MNHNY and CDR2 SVGAGI (reference sequence). The CDR3 contains 14 residues. The CDR3 DNA follows: TGTGCCAGCAGTCCCGACAGGGTGCAAAACACCATATATTTT. This encodes CASSPDRVQNTIYF.

V gene TRBV5-6 combines with J gene TRBJ2-3; maybe TRBD2 (6 bases). Germline CDR1 reads SGHDT; CDR2 reads YYEEEE. Between the trimmed V and J ends, which lost 4 bases and 4 bases, there was a span of 19 bases. This CDR3 contains 16 residues. CDR3 DNA: TGTGCCAGCAGCCCTATAGGACTAAGAAGATCAGATACGCAGTATTTT. Encoded protein: CASSPIGLRRSDTQYF.

In this sample, this clone turned up a few times. The gene calls are TRBV6-1 and TRBJ1-5; 7 bases are a match to TRBD1. V shed 4 bases, J shed 6 bases, and the junction held 15 bases outside the gene matches. The CDR3 loop spans 17 amino acids. Germline V CDR1 and CDR2: MNHNS, SASEGT. The CDR3 nucleotides are TGTGCCAGCAGTGCTTTCCGTGGCGGCAGGGGGAGTCAGCCCCAGCATTTT. Its translation: CASSAFRGGRGSQPQHF.

The chain links TRBV7-9 to TRBJ1-2; D remains unclear. Trimming took 1 base from V and 1 from J, leaving 10 bases between them. Germline lookup yields CDR1 SEHNR and CDR2 FQNEAQ (reference sequence). This CDR3 comprises 15 residues. CDR3 sequence (DNA): TGTGCCAGCAGCTTAGTGGTCAGCGATAACTATGGCTACACCTTC. It translates to CASSLVVSDNYGYTF.

The V and J genes are TRBV2 and TRBJ2-1; D is perhaps TRBD2 (6 bases). V lost 2 bases, J lost 10 bases, and 12 bases lay in between. CDR3 length: 13 amino acids. Per the germline V gene, CDR1 is SNHLY and CDR2 is FYNNEI. CDR3 nucleotides: TGTGCCAGCAGTGAAAGGGACTCGGAAGAGCAGTTCTTC. This gives the protein CASSERDSEEQFF.